This entry lists 20 T cell receptor beta chains sequenced from one sample in a study of T cells in localized non-small cell lung cancer (dated by TCRdb to 2018 to 2020). Receptor amplification or capture employed the immunoSEQ multiplex PCR assay. The table comes from immuneACCESS by way of TCRdb, which keeps in-frame sequences with V and J called. Part of the clones is missing from these tables; in studies checked, under half for an unresolved V gene and the rest for unknown reasons. The table for this sample lists over 35,000 clones; approximately 80% of them were counted only once. The ten largest clones take up approximately 7.4% of the sample. The input for sequencing was peripheral blood mononuclear cells, taken before any cancer treatment. The receptor source for this set is a male donor aged 60 or over with stage II lung adenocarcinoma.

The chain links TRBV2 to TRBJ2-3; D remains unclear. Germline V gene data show CDR1 as SNHLY and CDR2 as FYNNEI. This CDR3 has 14 amino acids. Trimming stripped 3 bases from V and 3 bases from J, with 10 bases between. CDR3 coding DNA: TGTGCCAGCAGTGACCCGGCCGCGACAGATACGCAGTATTTT. Translation: CASSDPAATDTQYF.

This rearrangement joins TRBV29-1 to TRBJ2-3, with TRBD1 as a possible D gene (5 bases). The CDR3 totals 12 residues. Germline V CDR1 and CDR2: SQVTM, ANQGSEA. Trimming removed 6 bases from V and 2 bases from J, with 9 bases in between. The CDR3 protein is CSVPGSTDTQYF. CDR3 DNA: TGCAGCGTACCAGGGTCCACAGATACGCAGTATTTT.

V gene TRBV6-6 combines with J gene TRBJ2-3; no reliable D call. CDR1 and CDR2 (germline): MNHNY, SVGAGI (reference sequence). V was clipped by 8 bases and J by 0 bases, with 6 bases between them. The CDR3 sequence is 12 residues long. For the CDR3, the DNA is TGTGCCAGCTGGGGAAGCACAGATACGCAGTATTTT. Its translation is CASWGSTDTQYF.

The chain uses TRBV6-4 and TRBJ2-1; tentative D call: TRBD2 (6 bases). This CDR3 contains 15 residues. V lost 4 bases and J 7 bases, leaving 17 bases between the germline ends. Germline V CDR1 and CDR2: MRHNA, SNTAGT. CDR3 DNA: TGTGCCAGCAGTGTCCAGCCGGGACTCCCAAATGAGCAGTTCTTC. Encoded protein: CASSVQPGLPNEQFF.

This clone was detected only once. The J gene is TRBJ2-1, the V gene TRBV9; 7 nucleotides agree with TRBD1. The J segment lost 7 bases and the V segment lost 3 bases, leaving 7 bases of the junction unmatched. The CDR3 has 14 amino acids. Looked up from germline, CDR1 is SGDLS and CDR2 is YYNGEE. The CDR3 sequence is CASSGTGPGNEQFF. The CDR3 nucleotides are TGTGCCAGCAGCGGGACAGGCCCGGGGAATGAGCAGTTCTTC.

Turning to this clone: Sequence at one end of the junction differs from germline and may be a read error. The chain uses TRBV5-8 and TRBJ1-1; tentatively, D is TRBD1 (5 bases). The CDR3 covers 14 residues. Germline-derived CDR1 and CDR2 are SGHTS and YDEGEE. For the CDR3, the DNA is TGCGCCAGCAGCCCCGGGGCAGTGGACACTGAAGCTTTCTTT. It is translated as CASSPGAVDTEAFF. The full variable domain, rest sourced from reference TRBV5-8 and TRBJ1-1, is EAGVTQSPTHLIKTRGQQATLRCSPISGHTSVYWYQQALGLGLQFLLWYDEGEERNRGNFPPRFSGRQFPNYSSELNVNALELEDSALYLCASSPGAVDTEAFFGQGTRLTVV.

The rearrangement joins TRBV6-5 to TRBJ2-7, with TRBD1 matching 11 bases. Germline lookup yields CDR1 MNHEY and CDR2 SVGAGI. The V gene end was trimmed by 4 bases and the J gene end by 5 bases; junction bases not matched to a gene: 4. This CDR3 has 14 amino acids. The CDR3 reads CASSSGTGGDEQYF. The CDR3 DNA sequence: TGTGCCAGCAGTTCCGGGACAGGGGGGGACGAGCAGTACTTC.

This clone was recorded only once. The chain links TRBV18 to TRBJ1-4, with D perhaps TRBD1 (6 bases). The CDR3 contains 17 residues. Germline loops: CDR1 KGHSH, CDR2 LQKENI. The V end lost 3 bases, the J end lost 1 base, and 15 bases lay between the germline ends. DNA of the CDR3: TGTGCCAGCTCACCGATAGGGGGAGGCGAAACTAATGAAAAACTGTTTTTT. Translated, it gives CASSPIGGGETNEKLFF.

This chain joins TRBV4-1 and TRBJ1-2, with D possibly TRBD1 on 5 matching bases. V lost 3 bases and J lost 0, with 20 bases in between. CDR3 length equals 18 residues. Germline V gene data show CDR1 as MGHRA and CDR2 as YSYEKL. Written as DNA, the CDR3 is TGCGCCAGCAGCCAGCAGATCAGTGGGGGGACCGCTAACTATGGCTACACCTTC. It codes for CASSQQISGGTANYGYTF.

V and J are TRBV2 and TRBJ2-7; D is uncertain. V was trimmed by 2 bases and J by 4 bases, leaving 6 bases between them. The CDR3 covers 12 residues. Germline-derived CDR1 and CDR2 are SNHLY and FYNNEI. Here the CDR3 reads CASSEYGYEQYF. CDR3 DNA sequence: TGTGCCAGCAGTGAATACGGGTACGAGCAGTACTTC.

J is TRBJ1-2 and V is TRBV18; unclear D gene. Germline V gives CDR1 KGHSH, CDR2 LQKENI. The germline V and J ends were trimmed by 6 bases and 8 bases, with 19 bases remaining between them. The CDR3 has 14 amino acids. This CDR3 is CASSRSAGMRGYTF. DNA of the CDR3: TGTGCCAGCTCCCGTAGTGCAGGAATGCGGGGCTACACCTTC.

The CDR3 sequence is CASSVTNLGTEAFF. As DNA, the CDR3 is TGTGCCAGCAGCGTTACAAATCTGGGGACTGAAGCTTTCTTT. The chain uses TRBV11-2 and TRBJ1-1; D uncertain. V was trimmed by 5 bases and J by 5 bases, leaving 15 bases between them. Germline CDR1 and CDR2: SGHAT and FQNNGV. The CDR3 has 14 residues.

This clone showed up just a few times. The CDR3, as DNA: TGTGCCAGCAAGGGGTTGAGCTATGGCTACACCTTC. Its translation: CASKGLSYGYTF. The chain recombines TRBV27 with TRBJ1-2, with a weak D call TRBD1 (5 bases). Germline values: CDR1 MNHEY, CDR2 SMNVEV (reference sequence). The CDR3 is 12 residues long. V lost 7 bases to trimming and J lost 4 bases, with 10 bases between them.

The chain employs TRBV7-2 and TRBJ1-3, with 8 bases matching TRBD1. The trim removed 7 bases at V and 3 bases at J, leaving 11 bases unmatched. CDR1 and CDR2 (germline): SGHTA, FQGNSA. This CDR3 has 16 amino acids. The CDR3: CASNGQGLEGGNTIYF. CDR3 nucleotide sequence: TGTGCCAGCAACGGACAGGGCCTTGAGGGTGGAAACACCATATATTTT.

The V call is TRBV4-1, the J call TRBJ1-1, with D perhaps TRBD1 (5 bases). The CDR3 is 16 amino acids. Looked up from germline, CDR1 is MGHRA and CDR2 is YSYEKL. V lost 0 bases to trimming and J lost 0 bases, with 11 bases between them. The CDR3 loop is CASSQDPGSMNTEAFF. The CDR3 DNA sequence: TGCGCCAGCAGCCAAGATCCAGGGAGCATGAACACTGAAGCTTTCTTT.

The chain links TRBV5-4 to TRBJ1-1, with D tentatively TRBD1 (5 bases). V was pared by 5 bases and J by 0 bases, with 8 bases between. Germline V gene data show CDR1 as SGHNT and CDR2 as YYREEE (reference sequence). This CDR3 spans 13 amino acids. The CDR3 is CASRRGLNTEAFF. Written as DNA, the CDR3 is TGTGCCAGCAGAAGGGGATTGAACACTGAAGCTTTCTTT.

The rearrangement uses TRBV18 and TRBJ1-1; the D is unclear. The CDR3 is made up of 13 amino acids. Germline-derived CDR1 and CDR2 are KGHSH and LQKENI. Trimming shortened V by 4 bases and J by 1 base, and 7 bases separated the two germline ends. The DNA for the CDR3 is TGTGCCAGCTCACTGGGGAGGAACACTGAAGCTTTCTTT. Amino acids: CASSLGRNTEAFF.

The chain is built from TRBV30 and TRBJ2-1; 8 bases line up with TRBD2. V gave up 6 bases and J gave up 7 bases; unmatched junction bases: 14. The CDR3 consists of 15 residues. The germline V gene encodes CDR1 GTSNPN and CDR2 SVGIG (reference sequence). CDR3 coding DNA: TGTGCCTGTACCATTTCCGGGACTAGTGAGAATGAGCAGTTCTTC. This gives the protein CACTISGTSENEQFF.

The chain couples TRBV28 to TRBJ1-5; a possible D gene is TRBD1 (6 bases). This CDR3 contains 17 residues. Trimming took off 1 base at V and 2 bases at J, with 15 bases between the two ends. Germline V gene sequence: CDR1 MDHEN, CDR2 SYDVKM. CDR3 sequence: CASSLSVSRGGNQPQHF. In DNA, the CDR3 is TGTGCCAGCAGTTTATCCGTTAGTAGGGGGGGCAATCAGCCCCAGCATTTT.

The chain is built from TRBV5-1 and TRBJ1-1; TRBD1 might be the D (5 bases). Germline CDR1 and CDR2: SGHRS and YFSETQ. The CDR3 consists of 11 residues. V was clipped by 5 bases and J by 6 bases, with 8 bases between them. CDR3 residues: CASRKTAEAFF. The CDR3 DNA follows: TGCGCCAGCAGAAAGACAGCTGAAGCTTTCTTT.